This is a list of T cell receptor beta chains from one sample in a study of cytomegalovirus exposure and HLA in healthy donors. Assay: immunoSEQ multiplex PCR; the TCRdb copy retains only in-frame clones and omits some. The table lists 150,000 to 200,000 clones, around 75% of them singletons. Sequencing input: PBMCs. These receptors came from a woman aged 25 to 39 in good health and CMV-seronegative. CDR3s include the opening cysteine and the closing phenylalanine or tryptophan. The order of the fields is J gene, V gene, CDR3 protein.

TRBJ2-5 | TRBV13 | CASSAQGVEETQYF
TRBJ2-1 | TRBV6-1 | CATTPSGSYNEQFF
TRBJ1-1 | TRBV12-5 | CASGLSGNTEAFF
TRBJ1-4 | TRBV18 | CASSPGDRLPEKLFF
TRBJ1-3 | TRBV2 | CASSRPGGVRNTIYF
TRBJ2-3 | TRBV5-6 | CASSLGATDTQYF
TRBJ2-3 | TRBV7-3 | CASSLGLAGGPVRDTQYF
TRBJ2-2 | TRBV7-2 | CASSFSQVTFTGELFF
TRBJ2-5 | TRBV10-2 | CASSEFRTGSETQYF
TRBJ1-2 | TRBV7-3 | CASSLGQGTNYGYTF
TRBJ2-3 | TRBV6-5 | CASSYEVADTDTQYF
TRBJ2-7 | TRBV30 | CAWSFTVSYEQYF
TRBJ1-5 | TRBV19 | CASSMDQQGGGIKPQHF
TRBJ2-5 | TRBV6-4 | CASSPKGDPQETQYF
TRBJ1-3 | TRBV19 | CASSTGGAGGNTIYF
TRBJ2-5 | TRBV7-7 | CASSLAPGAQYF
TRBJ2-3 | TRBV4-3 | CASSQGPTGGRADTQYF
NA | TRBV14 | CASSLRTGGRSYEQYF
TRBJ1-1 | TRBV30 | CAWRRRDTEAFF
TRBJ1-1 | TRBV6-5 | CASSSQGHLNTEAFF
TRBJ2-2 | TRBV9 | CASSAGRGASGELFF
TRBJ1-5 | TRBV6-5 | CASGPGGGNQPQHF
TRBJ1-5 | TRBV27 | CASSLPGVNQPQHF
TRBJ1-3 | TRBV30 | CAWSVAAGGGSGNTIYF
TRBJ2-7 | TRBV6-1 | CASSVTVTGISNEQYF
TRBJ2-7 | TRBV5-6 | CASSLYPGQGVEQYF
TRBJ1-2 | TRBV4-1 | CASSRPLGDTYGYTF
TRBJ1-1 | TRBV19 | CASSIDRPWQGGIGRAEAFF
TRBJ1-5 | TRBV27 | CASSPLGQTYSNQPQHF
TRBJ1-5 | TRBV5-6 | CASTRGVGNQPQHF
TRBJ1-1 | TRBV5-4 | CASSLRDRMDTEAFF
TRBJ2-1 | TRBV5-4 | CASSFGASGARYNEQFF
TRBJ2-7 | TRBV6-6 | CASSYSNNYEQYF
TRBJ2-1 | TRBV4-2 | CASSLGQGSSYNEQFF
TRBJ1-1 | TRBV11-2 | CASSSSAGMNTEAFF
TRBJ2-1 | TRBV7-9 | CASSPETVNEQFF
TRBJ2-5 | TRBV5-1 | CASSMRDPWRETQYF
TRBJ2-2 | TRBV7-6 | CASSHTTSAWGELFF
TRBJ2-1 | TRBV11-2 | CASSAGTSGGKWDEQFF